The source of this TCR beta chain is a study of OX40 agonist ivuxolimab in advanced cancers. About the study: Dose-escalation patients were diagnosed with hepatocellular carcinoma, melanoma, renal cell cancer or head and neck cancer. With a range of about 20 to 79, age averaged about 58 years, and 75% to 90% were male. Treatment received earlier with anti-PD-1, anti-PD-L1 or anti-CTLA-4 agents was allowed, and under 50% had some. General study findings and limits: On average, CD8+ T cells showed a greater number of expanded clones than CD4+.

This table comes from immunoSEQ multiplex PCR, and its TCRdb copy is limited to in-frame clones, with some not included. The sample has 45,000 to 50,000 clones, approximately 86% seen once. The V gene's germline CDR1 is ENHRY and CDR2 SYGVKD. The CDR3 is 13 amino acids. The V end lost 4 bases, the J end lost 2 bases, and 6 bases lay between the germline ends. Concerning this clone itself: No antigen is known for it.

The source of this sequence is an adult with an advanced solid tumor such as melanoma, head and neck, liver or kidney cancer. This chain uses TRBV10-3 with TRBJ1-5; weak D call: TRBD1 (6 bases). Sequenced material: CD4+ or CD8+ T cells sorted from blood, taken in a trial of the OX40 agonist ivuxolimab. This CDR3 is CAISGTGNQPQHF. The CDR3 DNA sequence: TGTGCCATCAGTGGGACAGGCAATCAGCCCCAGCATTTT.